Listed here is a single T cell receptor (beta chain). As yet, its antigen is unknown. This sample includes further DNA sequences coding for the same CDR3. Germline V gives CDR1 SGHRS, CDR2 YFSETQ. The CDR3 contains 15 residues. V shed 4 bases and J 0 bases; nucleotides not matched to a gene: 3. The data are from a study of shared clonotypes between healthy human individuals. Study findings and constraints: Exclusively blood specimens were collected; tissue repertoires likely differ.

All donors qualified as healthy HIV-negative adults and had experienced no recent acute infections or vaccinations. Adult Caucasians living in Nashville, Tennessee made up all of the donors. The repertoire was sequenced with immunoSEQ multiplex PCR; TCRdb's copy has only in-frame clones and lacks some. The sample records about 510,000 clones, less than 85% being singletons. This TCR came from a woman between 40 and 50 years old in good health. Some clones in this sample may be carry-over from other donors' samples. The chain recombines TRBV5-1 with TRBJ2-2, with 7 bases lining up with TRBD1. The sample consisted of PBMCs. The CDR3 sequence is CASSLGTANTGELFF. CDR3 coding DNA: TGCGCCAGCAGCCTCGGGACAGCGAACACCGGGGAGCTGTTTTTT.